Reported below is one T cell receptor (beta chain). What this receptor recognizes is not known. No quality values exist for individual bases; no much larger clone is one base distant. Amplification of TCR-beta CDR3 regions from genomic DNA was performed with the immunoSEQ v4 bias-controlled multiplex PCR assay, which was run blinded to group allocation. To estimate the quantities of nucleated cells and T cells in each sample, reference gene primers were added alongside the TCR-beta primers. Sequencing of the libraries was performed on an Illumina MiSeq with a 100-cycle paired-end protocol. The original methods were these. Diversity and richness were calculated in immunoSEQ Analyzer software; richness by iChao1, clonality based on Pielou evenness and Shannon diversity (0-1, higher means less diverse). CDR3 amino acid sequences together with V/J genes were queried against VDJdb for CMV, EBV and influenza A specificities, with confidence 3 and substitution 2 applied. The Morisita-Horn index was used to measure TCR-beta amino acid clonotype overlap among the villitis of unknown etiology, infectious villitis and control repertoires. The source is immuneACCESS, and TCRdb retained only in-frame sequences with V and J called. Part of the clones is not carried over; for the studies checked, unresolved V genes explain less than half of this, and the remainder is unexplained. D and trimming were read from the DNA, whereas the V and J calls and clone size are those reported in that table. This sample gives 500 or so clones in total; around 98% of them show up just once. The ten largest clones take up 5% to 6.5% of the sample.

The sample is drawn from a study of T cells in placental villitis. The study in broad terms: Two control placentae came from preterm deliveries but showed no significant pathology on examination. To test an allograft-versus-infection hypothesis, the study compared placental TCR-beta repertoires across three groups: villitis of unknown etiology, unaffected controls matched for gestational age, and infectious villitis.

Summary of the overall study and its limitations: Villitis of unknown etiology placentae showed higher clonality than controls (median about 0.055 versus 0.0059, p=0.0025), indicating clonal expansion. Sequencing bulk tissue could not tell helper, regulatory or cytotoxic T cells apart, could not separate maternal from fetal T cells, and left out gamma-delta receptors. Because the paraffin blocks included small amounts of decidua, some of the captured T cells, particularly in controls, may have been decidual rather than villous infiltrates. Higher CMV-specific clone frequencies were found in infectious CMV cases than in villitis of unknown etiology (about 0.0099 vs 0.00097), and no difference in CMV-specific clone frequencies was seen between villitis of unknown etiology and controls.

Nine to eleven placentae without villitis served as controls and were matched to the villitis of unknown etiology cases on gestational age at delivery. After delivery, the placentae were collected and evaluated both grossly and histologically, and only then was archival tissue selected. Five 10-micron scrolls were cut from each FFPE block, and DNA was isolated using the AllPrep DNA/RNA FFPE Tissue kit. DNA concentration and purity were checked by NanoDrop, and RNA quality was assessed on a Bioanalyzer. The germline V gene encodes CDR1 MNHEY and CDR2 SVGAGI. The CDR3 sequence holds 14 residues, the cysteine and phenylalanine included. Left in the record is the CDR3 DNA by itself, 42 bases read in frame from the first base. The trim is 5 bases for V and 1 base for J, with a gap of 11 bases between the germline ends.

This sequence uses TRBV6-5 and TRBJ1-2; the D gene cannot be resolved reliably. Sample: placental tissue containing maternal and fetal cells. This clonotype originated in a human donor in good health; the placental T cells may come from both mother and fetus. The DNA is as follows: TGTGCCAGCAGTAAGAAGAGGTATAACTATGGCTACACCTTC. This gives the protein CASSKKRYNYGYTF.